This T cell receptor (beta chain) is drawn from a study of blood T cell repertoires in COVID-19. On the study more broadly: PBMCs, B-cell-depleted T cells, or T cells provided the cDNA or gDNA that made up the material.

The study drew participants aged about 18 to 89 years from about two dozen US areas. Assignment of participants to cohorts was predicated upon participant-reported clinical history. V lost 0 bases and J 6 bases, leaving 8 bases between the germline ends. Germline V gene lookup returns CDR1 SEHNR and CDR2 FQNEAQ (reference sequence). The CDR3 sequence is 13 residues long. Original methodology: It was from reference gene primer amplification that nucleated cell counts were estimated. Sequencing used immunoSEQ multiplex PCR; TCRdb keeps in-frame clones, though not all of them. Clone size and V and J calls were adopted from that table, with D and trimming inferred from the DNA. The sample contains roughly 250,000 clones, about 89% of which appear only once. As to this clone: This CDR3 is also generated by other DNA sequences in the sample.

The chain couples TRBV7-9 to TRBJ1-1; maybe TRBD1 (5 bases). This TCR was recovered from a woman between 18 and 30 years old who had recovered from COVID-19. Input material: PBMCs or T cells enriched from blood (not recorded which). Here the CDR3 reads CASSLAGGAEAFF. The CDR3 region has the DNA TGTGCCAGCAGCTTAGCGGGGGGAGCTGAAGCTTTCTTT.